This TCR beta chain was identified during a study of a mutant IDH1 vaccine in newly diagnosed glioma. Study details: Eight vaccine doses were administered to patients at weeks 1, 3, 5, 7, 11, 15, 19 and 23. Previous treatment comprised radiotherapy, temozolomide, or both, mostly both. Study-wide results and limits: Of the patients, 80% to 95% had vaccine-induced immune responses.

Time point: week 23, last vaccination. With topical imiquimod, each dose of the vaccine consisted of 300 ug of mutant IDH1 20-mer peptide. The study enrolled donors with new WHO grade 3 or 4 IDH1-mutant, ATRX-lost astrocytomas. This clone was observed a handful of times. Its antigen remains unknown. Clones were sequenced by immunoSEQ multiplex PCR, and TCRdb holds only the in-frame ones, with some missing. In the table there are about 82,000 clones, 85% of which are singletons. Sequencing was performed on PBMCs, taken from a glioma patient whose treatment included an IDH1 peptide vaccine. This sequence was found in a man in his thirties or forties with glioma. Some clones in this sample may be carry-over from other donors' samples.

The CDR3 region is CASSLFLNTEAFF. The CDR3 bases are TGTGCCAGCAGTTTGTTCCTGAACACTGAAGCTTTCTTT. The V call is TRBV27, the J call TRBJ1-1; no clear D. Trimming pared 3 bases from V and 0 bases from J, leaving 5 bases between. Looked up from germline, CDR1 is MNHEY and CDR2 is SMNVEV (reference sequence). This CDR3 is 13 amino acids long.